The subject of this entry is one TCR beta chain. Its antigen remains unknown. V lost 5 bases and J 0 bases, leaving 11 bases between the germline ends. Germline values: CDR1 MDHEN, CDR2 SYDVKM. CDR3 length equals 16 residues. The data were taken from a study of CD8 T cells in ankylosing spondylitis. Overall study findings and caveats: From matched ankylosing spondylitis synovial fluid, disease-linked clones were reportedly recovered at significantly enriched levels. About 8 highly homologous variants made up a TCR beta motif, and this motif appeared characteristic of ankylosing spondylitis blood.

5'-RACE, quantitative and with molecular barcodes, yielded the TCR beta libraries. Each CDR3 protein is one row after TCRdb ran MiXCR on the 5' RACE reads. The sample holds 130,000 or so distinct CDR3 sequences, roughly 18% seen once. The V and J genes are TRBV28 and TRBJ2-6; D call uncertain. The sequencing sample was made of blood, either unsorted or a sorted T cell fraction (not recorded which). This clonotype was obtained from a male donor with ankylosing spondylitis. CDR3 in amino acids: CASSRTRLSGANVLTF. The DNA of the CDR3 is TGTGCCAGCAGTCGAACCAGACTCTCTGGGGCCAACGTCCTGACTTTC.